This T cell receptor beta chain came from a study of cytomegalovirus exposure and HLA in healthy donors. Study observations and caveats: Exclusion applied to some V segments, including TRBV6-2 and TRBV6-3, as they were indistinguishable.

Germline loops: CDR1 GTSNPN, CDR2 SVGIG (reference sequence). This CDR3 is 12 amino acids long. V was cut by 3 bases and J by 0 bases, with 3 bases left in between. The PCR ran on 60 Vbeta and 13 Jbeta primers. The data were produced by immunoSEQ multiplex PCR, yet TCRdb's version contains in-frame clones alone and is incomplete. This sample yields 100,000 to 150,000 clones, of which under 12% are seen a single time; 4.6% belongs to the top ten. This clone showed up just a few times. Its specificity is unknown. The V and J genes are TRBV30 and TRBJ1-3; no clear D. The specimen was PBMCs. This sequence originates from a woman under 30 in good health and CMV-seropositive. CDR3 in amino acids: CAWSSSGNTIYF. As DNA, the CDR3 is TGTGCCTGGAGCAGCTCTGGAAACACCATATATTTT.